These 32 T cell receptor beta chains were all obtained from the same sample, sequenced in a study of T-cell memory formation after mild COVID-19. MiXCR, run by TCRdb on the 5' RACE reads, gives a single entry per CDR3 protein. The sample has more than 300,000 distinct CDR3 sequences; roughly 20% are singletons. Sequencing used PBMCs or a T cell subset sorted from them (not recorded which). These receptors originate from a man in his late teens or twenties who had mild COVID-19 (a few samples of this study predate the infection). Cell type and time point are not known.

The J gene is TRBJ1-3, the V gene TRBV2; D is uncertain. Trimming stripped 7 bases from V and 1 base from J, with 8 bases between. Per the germline V gene, CDR1 is SNHLY and CDR2 is FYNNEI. The CDR3 covers 13 residues. The CDR3 spells CASTGLSGNTIYF. Written as DNA, the CDR3 is TGTGCCAGCACTGGGTTATCTGGAAACACCATATATTTT.

The chain carries TRBV7-2 and TRBJ2-1; weak D call: TRBD2 (5 bases). The CDR3 runs 16 residues. CDR1 and CDR2 (germline): SGHTA, FQGNSA. The ends were cut back, 6 bases at V and 7 bases at J, with 22 bases in the middle. The CDR3 region is CASSQGWRVGVNEQFF. The CDR3 DNA reads as TGTGCCAGCAGTCAAGGTTGGCGGGTGGGCGTAAATGAGCAGTTCTTC.

The chain links TRBV29-1 to TRBJ2-3; no firm D call. Germline-derived CDR1 and CDR2 are SQVTM and ANQGSEA. CDR3 length: 12 amino acids. V shed 4 bases and J shed 7 bases, with 12 bases lying between them. The CDR3 nucleotides are TGCAGCGTTGCGGGCCTAGGGAATACGCAGTATTTT. Translated, it gives CSVAGLGNTQYF.

The chain couples TRBV9 to TRBJ2-1, with TRBD2 matching over 12 bases. The junction had 7 bases not matched to a gene; V was cut back by 3 bases and J by 9 bases. The CDR3 runs to 15 residues. CDR1 SGDLS and CDR2 YYNGEE come from the germline V gene. CDR3 in amino acids: CASSETSGGTFEQFF. Written as DNA, the CDR3 is TGTGCCAGCAGCGAGACTAGCGGGGGCACCTTTGAGCAGTTCTTC.

The rearrangement links TRBV7-2 to TRBJ2-5; TRBD2 matches at 12 bases. This CDR3 has 16 residues. CDR1 is SGHTA, CDR2 FQGNSA, per germline. Trimming removed 1 base from V and 5 bases from J; junction bases left unmatched: 5. CDR3 nucleotide sequence: TGTGCCAGCAGCTTAGGGACTAGCGGGGATTGGGAGACCCAGTACTTC. Translation gives CASSLGTSGDWETQYF.

This clonotype was observed a few times. J is TRBJ1-1 and V is TRBV27; perhaps TRBD1 as D (5 bases). The ends were cut back, 3 bases at V and 5 bases at J, with 10 bases in the middle. The germline gives CDR1 MNHEY, CDR2 SMNVEV (reference sequence). This CDR3 region has 13 residues. The DNA of the CDR3 is TGTGCCAGCAGTTTCAGGGAGGTGACTGAAGCTTTCTTT. Protein: CASSFREVTEAFF.

This clonotype was counted a few times. The chain recombines TRBV12-3 or TRBV12-4 with TRBJ1-5; a weak D match, TRBD1 (5 bases). The V end was cut by 3 bases, the J end by 1 base, with 10 bases between. The CDR3 spans 15 residues. This CDR3 is CASSFGGTSNQPQHF. The CDR3 DNA reads as TGTGCCAGCAGTTTCGGGGGGACCAGCAATCAGCCCCAGCATTTT.

The chain carries TRBV5-6 and TRBJ2-4, with D possibly matching TRBD1 (5 bases). V was shortened by 0 bases and J by 4 bases, with 8 bases between the two germline ends. Germline lookup yields CDR1 SGHDT and CDR2 YYEEEE. The CDR3 is 14 amino acids. For the CDR3, the DNA is TGTGCCAGCAGCTTGGCAGGGTGGAAAAACATTCAGTACTTC. Translating gives CASSLAGWKNIQYF.

V and J are TRBV4-1 and TRBJ1-1, with D possibly being TRBD1 (5 bases). V lost 5 bases, J lost 4 bases, and 11 bases lay in between. Germline V gene sequence: CDR1 MGHRA, CDR2 YSYEKL. This CDR3 contains 13 residues. In nucleotides, the CDR3 is TGCGCCAGCAGCTCCTTTGGGGGCACTGAAGCTTTCTTT. This gives the protein CASSSFGGTEAFF.

The V gene is TRBV4-3, the J gene TRBJ2-7; weak D call: TRBD1 (5 bases). This CDR3 contains 13 residues. Looked up from germline, CDR1 is LGHNA and CDR2 is YSLEER. The ends were cut back, 1 base at V and 4 bases at J, with 8 bases in the middle. DNA for the CDR3: TGCGCCAGCAGCCAAGCTCAGGGTTACGAGCAGTACTTC. Translation: CASSQAQGYEQYF.

This rearrangement joins TRBV6-5 to TRBJ1-2, with a weak D call TRBD1 (5 bases). This CDR3 spans 12 amino acids. Deletions cut 6 bases from V and 6 bases from J, with 11 bases between. Germline V lookup: CDR1 MNHEY, CDR2 SVGAGI. CDR3 coding DNA: TGTGCCAGCAGAACCCTCAGGGATGGCTACACCTTC. This gives the protein CASRTLRDGYTF.

This clonotype appeared a few times. This rearrangement joins TRBV11-2 to TRBJ2-3, with TRBD1 as a possible D gene (6 bases). The CDR3 runs 13 residues. CDR1 SGHAT and CDR2 FQNNGV come from the germline V gene. With 3 bases removed from V and 9 bases from J, the gap between germline ends came to 13 bases. The CDR3 sequence is CASSFGDTITQYF. The CDR3 nucleotides read TGTGCCAGCAGCTTTGGGGACACGATAACGCAGTATTTT.

The chain links TRBV7-8 to TRBJ2-1; 9 nucleotides line up with TRBD2. Germline CDR1 and CDR2: SGHVS and FQNEAQ. Trimming took 1 base from V and 5 from J; bases not matched to a gene: 6. CDR3 length equals 16 residues. The CDR3 loop is CASSLVAGGRHNEQFF. CDR3 nucleotide sequence: TGTGCCAGCAGCTTAGTTGCGGGGGGGAGACACAATGAGCAGTTCTTC. Complete variable domain (other parts from reference TRBV7-8 and TRBJ2-1): GAGVSQSPRYKVAKRGQDVALRCDPISGHVSLFWYQQALGQGPEFLTYFQNEAQLDKSGLPSDRFFAERPEGSVSTLKIQRTQQEDSAVYLCASSLVAGGRHNEQFFGPGTRLTVL.

The chain combines TRBV5-1 with TRBJ1-2; 7 positions match TRBD1. The CDR3 sequence is 13 residues long. CDR1 and CDR2 (germline): SGHRS, YFSETQ. Losses at the gene ends were 5 bases for V and 5 bases for J; bases not matched to a gene: 6. CDR3 residues: CASRFGTVYGYTF. CDR3 nucleotides: TGCGCCAGCAGATTCGGGACAGTATATGGCTACACCTTC. Together with reference TRBV5-1 and TRBJ1-2, the CDR3 gives the full variable domain: KAGVTQTPRYLIKTRGQQVTLSCSPISGHRSVSWYQQTPGQGLQFLFEYFSETQRNKGNFPGRFSGRQFSNSRSEMNVSTLELGDSALYLCASRFGTVYGYTFGSGTRLTVV.

V gene TRBV29-1 combines with J gene TRBJ1-1; D is possibly TRBD1 (5 bases). Germline assignment: CDR1 SQVTM and CDR2 ANQGSEA. This CDR3 has 13 residues. With 7 bases removed from V and 7 bases from J, the gap between germline ends came to 19 bases. CDR3 protein: CSAHDSPVVEAFF. As DNA, the CDR3 is TGCAGCGCACATGACAGCCCGGTTGTTGAAGCTTTCTTT.

This clonotype was detected only once. V usage is TRBV6-1 and J usage is TRBJ2-7; perhaps D is TRBD1 or TRBD2 (5 bases each). The V gene lost 3 bases and the J gene lost 3 bases, with 15 bases spanning the gap. The CDR3 has 15 residues. CDR1 is MNHNS and CDR2 is SASEGT in the germline V gene. CDR3 in DNA: TGTGCCAGCAGTGACATTACCGGGACCCTCTACGAGCAGTACGTC. Amino acid sequence: CASSDITGTLYEQYV.

V and J are TRBV5-6 and TRBJ1-2; D is perhaps TRBD1 (6 bases). Germline CDR1 and CDR2: SGHDT and YYEEEE. Trimming removed 1 base at V and 8 bases at J, with 9 bases between. CDR3 length: 12 amino acids. The CDR3 region is CASSLNGGGYTF. The DNA of the CDR3 is TGTGCCAGCAGCTTGAATGGGGGCGGCTACACCTTC. The whole variable domain, remainder taken from reference TRBV5-6 and TRBJ1-2, is DAGVTQSPTHLIKTRGQQVTLRCSPKSGHDTVSWYQQALGQGPQFIFQYYEEEERQRGNFPDRFSGHQFPNYSSELNVNALLLGDSALYLCASSLNGGGYTFGSGTRLTVV.

This clonotype was seen only a few times. The chain uses TRBV6-5 and TRBJ1-2, with D uncertain. The CDR3 runs to 15 residues. Germline CDR1 reads MNHEY; CDR2 reads SVGAGI. Trimming took 0 bases from V and 7 from J, leaving 15 bases between them. The CDR3 reads CASSYSATGTTGYTF. The CDR3 DNA reads TGTGCCAGCAGTTACTCGGCCACCGGAACTACTGGCTACACCTTC.

J is TRBJ2-7 and V is TRBV7-2; 8 nucleotides agree with TRBD1. The length of the CDR3 is 15 residues. Germline trimming cut 5 bases from V and 2 bases from J; bases unmatched to any gene: 8. Germline CDR1 SGHTA, CDR2 FQGNSA. CDR3 sequence reads: CASSAPHRGTYEQYF. As DNA, the CDR3 is TGTGCCAGCAGCGCGCCCCACAGGGGGACCTACGAGCAGTACTTC.

This clonotype has a handful of counts. The chain recombines TRBV11-1 with TRBJ2-3; 7 nucleotides agree with TRBD2. The V segment lost 2 bases and the J segment 2 bases; nucleotides outside the gene matches: 7. The CDR3 spans 16 residues. Germline values: CDR1 SGHAT, CDR2 FQDESV (reference sequence). The CDR3 reads CASSLRAGDPTDTQYF. The CDR3 region has the DNA TGTGCCAGCAGCTTAAGGGCGGGGGACCCCACAGATACGCAGTATTTT.

The chain uses TRBV12-3 or TRBV12-4 and TRBJ2-7; D is ambiguous. V was trimmed by 6 bases and J by 5 bases, leaving 14 bases between them. CDR3 length: 13 residues. The chain's CDR3 is CASSRWHLDEQYF. CDR3 in DNA: TGTGCCAGCAGCCGATGGCATTTGGACGAGCAGTACTTC.

This clonotype was recorded a few times. This chain links TRBV28 with TRBJ1-2; TRBD1 might be the D (6 bases). CDR1 is MDHEN, CDR2 SYDVKM, per germline. Trimming pared 5 bases from V and 6 bases from J, leaving 16 bases between. There are 14 residues in the CDR3. CDR3 DNA sequence: TGTGCCAGCAGTCCCCCTGGACAGTCCAATGGCTACACCTTC. It is translated as CASSPPGQSNGYTF.

V usage is TRBV18 and J usage is TRBJ1-1, with D maybe TRBD1 (6 bases). Germline V gene lookup returns CDR1 KGHSH and CDR2 LQKENI. The V gene lost 4 bases and the J gene lost 4 bases, with 16 bases spanning the gap. This CDR3 spans 15 amino acids. DNA for the CDR3: TGTGCCAGCTCACTCATTAACAGGGCAGGCACTGAAGCTTTCTTT. Protein: CASSLINRAGTEAFF. Filled out from reference TRBV18 and TRBJ1-1, the complete variable domain reads NAGVMQNPRHLVRRRGQEARLRCSPMKGHSHVYWYRQLPEEGLKFMVYLQKENIIDESGMPKERFSAEFPKEGPSILRIQQVVRGDSAAYFCASSLINRAGTEAFFGQGTRLTVV.

The chain uses TRBV2 and TRBJ2-1; D uncertain. This CDR3 has 14 residues. CDR1 and CDR2 (germline): SNHLY, FYNNEI. Trimming took 5 bases from V and 7 from J, leaving 15 bases between them. CDR3 residues: CASSLLTPPNEQFF. The CDR3 DNA follows: TGTGCCAGCAGTTTGCTAACCCCGCCGAATGAGCAGTTCTTC.

This clonotype was observed a few times. The chain combines TRBV4-1 with TRBJ2-2; D might be TRBD1 (6 bases). CDR3 length: 14 amino acids. Germline V lookup: CDR1 MGHRA, CDR2 YSYEKL. V was trimmed by 4 bases and J by 5 bases, leaving 11 bases between them. The CDR3 region is CASSPHRVTGELFF. In nucleotides, the CDR3 is TGCGCCAGCAGCCCCCACAGGGTTACCGGGGAGCTGTTTTTT.

Comment on this clonotype: Germline is not matched at one junction end, which may reflect a read error. This chain uses TRBV3-1 with TRBJ2-1; D gene ambiguous. Germline CDR1 LGHDT, CDR2 YNNKEL (reference sequence). CDR3 length equals 14 residues. As DNA, the CDR3 is TGTGCCAGCAGCCTGACGAGCTCCTACAATGAGAAGTTCTTC. As protein: CASSLTSSYNEKFF.

This clonotype was seen repeatedly, ten times or more. The chain is built from TRBV7-9 and TRBJ2-2; D not certain. CDR1 SEHNR and CDR2 FQNEAQ come from the germline V gene (reference sequence). This CDR3 is 11 amino acids long. The V gene lost 9 bases and the J gene lost 4 bases, with 6 bases spanning the gap. CDR3 loop: CASDGTGELFF. The DNA for the CDR3 is TGTGCCAGTGATGGCACCGGGGAGCTGTTTTTT.

A few counts support this clonotype. The chain carries TRBV6-2 or TRBV6-3 and TRBJ1-5, with D possibly TRBD1 on 5 matching bases. The CDR3 has 15 residues. The germline V gene encodes CDR1 MNHEY and CDR2 SVGEGT. V lost 2 bases and J 4 bases, leaving 12 bases between the germline ends. Here the CDR3 DNA reads TGTGCCAGCAGTTACGACAGACTCCGTAATCAGCCCCAGCATTTT. Translating it yields CASSYDRLRNQPQHF.

The sample holds a few counts of this clonotype. The V call is TRBV12-3 or TRBV12-4, the J call TRBJ2-3; D might be TRBD1 (6 bases). V gave up 7 bases and J gave up 6 bases, with 11 bases separating them. The CDR3 runs 12 residues. This CDR3 is CASIRGTDTQYF. DNA for the CDR3: TGTGCCAGCATTAGGGGGACGGATACGCAGTATTTT.

Only a few counts were recorded for this clonotype. The chain combines TRBV6-6 with TRBJ2-3; D may correspond to TRBD1 or TRBD2 (6 bases each). The CDR3 covers 16 residues. Germline CDR1 MNHNY, CDR2 SVGAGI (reference sequence). Trimming left V 0 bases short and J 4 bases short, with 14 bases between. The CDR3 bases are TGTGCCAGCAGTTACTCGGGCAGGGGAGGCGCAGATACGCAGTATTTT. It translates to CASSYSGRGGADTQYF.

This clonotype was counted only a few times. This chain connects TRBV6-5 to TRBJ2-3; 7 bases match TRBD2. Per germline, CDR1 MNHEY and CDR2 SVGAGI. CDR3 size: 15 residues. The trim removed 3 bases at V and 2 bases at J, leaving 5 bases unmatched. The CDR3 here is CASSYGLAVTDTQYF. The CDR3 nucleotides are TGTGCCAGCAGTTATGGGCTAGCGGTCACAGATACGCAGTATTTT.

CDR3 sequence reads: CASSYPDRVSPFF. The CDR3 coding sequence is TGTGCCAGCAGTTACCCCGACAGGGTATCGCCTTTCTTT. V and J are TRBV6-2 or TRBV6-3 and TRBJ1-1, with 7 bases fitting TRBD1. V gave up 2 bases and J gave up 12 bases; unmatched junction bases: 9. This CDR3 spans 13 amino acids. From germline, CDR1 is MNHEY and CDR2 SVGEGT.